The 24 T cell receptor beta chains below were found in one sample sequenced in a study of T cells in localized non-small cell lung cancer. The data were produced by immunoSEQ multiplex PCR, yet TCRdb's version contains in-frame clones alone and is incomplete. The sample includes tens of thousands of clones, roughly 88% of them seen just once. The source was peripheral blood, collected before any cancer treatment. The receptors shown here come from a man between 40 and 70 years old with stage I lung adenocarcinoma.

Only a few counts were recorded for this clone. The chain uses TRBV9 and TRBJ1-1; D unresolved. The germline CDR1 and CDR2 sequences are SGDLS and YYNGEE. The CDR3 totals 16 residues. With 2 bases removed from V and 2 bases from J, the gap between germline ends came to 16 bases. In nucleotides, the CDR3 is TGTGCCAGCAGCGTCGCCTCGGGAGGCGGAAACACTGAAGCTTTCTTT. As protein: CASSVASGGGNTEAFF.

The CDR3, as DNA: TGTGCCAGCAGCACCAAGAGCGGGGCTGGCACTGAAGCTTTCTTT. Residues: CASSTKSGAGTEAFF. The chain joins TRBV9 to TRBJ1-1, with D tentatively TRBD1 (5 bases). The CDR3 is made up of 15 amino acids. The germline CDR1 and CDR2 sequences are SGDLS and YYNGEE. The V and J ends lost 4 bases and 4 bases respectively, with 17 bases between them.

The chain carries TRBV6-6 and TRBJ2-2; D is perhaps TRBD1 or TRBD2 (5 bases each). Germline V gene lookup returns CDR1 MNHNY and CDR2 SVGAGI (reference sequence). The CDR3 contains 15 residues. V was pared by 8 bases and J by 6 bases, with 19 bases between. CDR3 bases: TGTGCCAGCTGGACTCCGGGGCCCACACCCGGGGAGCTGTTTTTT. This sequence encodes CASWTPGPTPGELFF.

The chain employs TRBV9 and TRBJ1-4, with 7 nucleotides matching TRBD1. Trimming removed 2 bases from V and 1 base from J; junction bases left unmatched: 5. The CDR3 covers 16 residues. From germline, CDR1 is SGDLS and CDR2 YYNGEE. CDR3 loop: CASSVTGSVTNEKLFF. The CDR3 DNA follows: TGTGCCAGCAGCGTGACAGGGTCGGTAACTAATGAAAAACTGTTTTTT.

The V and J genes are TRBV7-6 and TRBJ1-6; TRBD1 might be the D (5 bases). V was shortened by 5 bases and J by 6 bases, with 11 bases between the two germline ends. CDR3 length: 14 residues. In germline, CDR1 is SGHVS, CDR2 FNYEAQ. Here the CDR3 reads CASSPGTSNSPLHF. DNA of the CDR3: TGTGCCAGCAGCCCCGGGACTTCTAATTCACCCCTCCACTTT.

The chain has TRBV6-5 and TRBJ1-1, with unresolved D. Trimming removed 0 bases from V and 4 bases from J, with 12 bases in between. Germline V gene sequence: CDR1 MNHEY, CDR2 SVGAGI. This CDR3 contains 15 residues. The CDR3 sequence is CASSYSGPGSTEAFF. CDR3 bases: TGTGCCAGCAGTTACTCGGGCCCGGGGAGCACTGAAGCTTTCTTT.

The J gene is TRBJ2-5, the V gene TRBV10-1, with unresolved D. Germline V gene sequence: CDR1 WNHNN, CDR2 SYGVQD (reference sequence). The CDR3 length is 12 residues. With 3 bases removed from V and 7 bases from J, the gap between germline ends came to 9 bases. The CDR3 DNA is TGCGCCAGCAGTGACCGGAGAGGGACCCAGTACTTC. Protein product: CASSDRRGTQYF.

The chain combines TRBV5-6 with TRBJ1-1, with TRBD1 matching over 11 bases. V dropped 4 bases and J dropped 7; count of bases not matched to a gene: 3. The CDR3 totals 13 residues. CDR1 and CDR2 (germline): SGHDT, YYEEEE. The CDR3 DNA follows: TGTGCCAGCAGCCCAGGGACAGGGGGTGAAGCTTTCTTT. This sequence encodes CASSPGTGGEAFF.

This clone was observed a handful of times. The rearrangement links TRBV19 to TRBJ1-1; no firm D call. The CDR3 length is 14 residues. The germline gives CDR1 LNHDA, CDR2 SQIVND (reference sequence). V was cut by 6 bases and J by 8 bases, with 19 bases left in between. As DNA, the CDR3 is TGTGCCAGTAGAACCCTTTTCGCGAACGAGGAAGCTTTCTTT. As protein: CASRTLFANEEAFF. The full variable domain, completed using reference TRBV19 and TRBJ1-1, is DGGITQSPKYLFRKEGQNVTLSCEQNLNHDAMYWYRQDPGQGLRLIYYSQIVNDFQKGDIAEGYSVSREKKESFPLTVTSAQKNPTAFYLCASRTLFANEEAFFGQGTRLTVV.

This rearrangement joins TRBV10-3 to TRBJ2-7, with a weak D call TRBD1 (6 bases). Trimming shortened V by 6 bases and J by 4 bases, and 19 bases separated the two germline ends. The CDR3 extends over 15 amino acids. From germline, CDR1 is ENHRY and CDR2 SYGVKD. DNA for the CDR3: TGTGCCATCAGCCTCGCAGGGGCGTCTGTTTACGAGCAGTACTTC. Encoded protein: CAISLAGASVYEQYF.

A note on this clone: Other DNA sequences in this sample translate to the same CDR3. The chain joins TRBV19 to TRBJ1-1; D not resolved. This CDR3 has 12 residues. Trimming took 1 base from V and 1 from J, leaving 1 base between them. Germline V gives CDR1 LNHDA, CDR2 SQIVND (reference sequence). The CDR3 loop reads CASSIGNTEAFF. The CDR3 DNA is TGTGCCAGTAGTATAGGGAACACTGAAGCTTTCTTT.

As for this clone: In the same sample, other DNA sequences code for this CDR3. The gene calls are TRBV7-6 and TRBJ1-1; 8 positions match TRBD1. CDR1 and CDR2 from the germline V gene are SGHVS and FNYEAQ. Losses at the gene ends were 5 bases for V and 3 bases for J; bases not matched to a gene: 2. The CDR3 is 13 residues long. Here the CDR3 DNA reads TGTGCCAGCAGCCTGGACAGGGACACTGAAGCTTTCTTT. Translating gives CASSLDRDTEAFF. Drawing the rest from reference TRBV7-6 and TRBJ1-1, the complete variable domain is GAGVSQSPRYKVTKRGQDVALRCDPISGHVSLYWYRQALGQGPEFLTYFNYEAQQDKSGLPNDRFSAERPEGSISTLTIQRTEQRDSAMYRCASSLDRDTEAFFGQGTRLTVV.

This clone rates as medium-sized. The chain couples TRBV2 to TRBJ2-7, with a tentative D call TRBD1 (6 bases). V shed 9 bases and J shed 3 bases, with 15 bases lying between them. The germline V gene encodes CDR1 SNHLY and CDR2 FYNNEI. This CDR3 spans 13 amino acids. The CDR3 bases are TGTGCCAGTACACAGGGAAGGAGCTACGAGCAGTACTTC. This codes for CASTQGRSYEQYF.

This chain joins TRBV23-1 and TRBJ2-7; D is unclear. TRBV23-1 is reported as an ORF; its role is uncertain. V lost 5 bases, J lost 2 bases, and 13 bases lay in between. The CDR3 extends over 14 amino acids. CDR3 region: CASSWTASPYEQYF. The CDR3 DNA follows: TGCGCCAGCAGTTGGACGGCCTCTCCCTACGAGCAGTACTTC.

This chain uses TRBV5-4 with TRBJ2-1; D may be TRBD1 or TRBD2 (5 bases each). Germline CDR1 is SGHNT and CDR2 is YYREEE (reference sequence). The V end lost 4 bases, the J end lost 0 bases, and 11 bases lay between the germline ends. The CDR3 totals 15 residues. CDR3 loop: CASSHAGTSYNEQFF. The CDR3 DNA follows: TGTGCCAGCAGCCACGCCGGGACCTCCTACAATGAGCAGTTCTTC. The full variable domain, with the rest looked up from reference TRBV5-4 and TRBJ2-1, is ETGVTQSPTHLIKTRGQQVTLRCSSQSGHNTVSWYQQALGQGPQFIFQYYREEENGRGNFPPRFSGLQFPNYSSELNVNALELDDSALYLCASSHAGTSYNEQFFGPGTRLTVL.

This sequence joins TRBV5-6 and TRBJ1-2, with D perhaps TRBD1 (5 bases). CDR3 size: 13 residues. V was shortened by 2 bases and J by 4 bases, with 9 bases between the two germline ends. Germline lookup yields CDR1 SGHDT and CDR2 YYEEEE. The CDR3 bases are TGTGCCAGCAGCTTACAGGAAAGCTATGGCTACACCTTC. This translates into CASSLQESYGYTF.

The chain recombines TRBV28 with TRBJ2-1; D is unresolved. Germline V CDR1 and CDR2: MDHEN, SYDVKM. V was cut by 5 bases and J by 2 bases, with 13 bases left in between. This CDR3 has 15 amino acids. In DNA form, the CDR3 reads TGTGCCAGCAGTCCCCCCCCGGTCACCTACAATGAGCAGTTCTTC. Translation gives CASSPPPVTYNEQFF.

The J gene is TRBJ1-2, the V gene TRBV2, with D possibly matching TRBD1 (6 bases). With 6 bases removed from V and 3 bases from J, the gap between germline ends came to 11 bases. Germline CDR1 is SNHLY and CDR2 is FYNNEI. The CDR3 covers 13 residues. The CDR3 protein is CASREDRDYGYTF. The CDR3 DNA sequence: TGTGCCAGCAGAGAGGACAGAGACTATGGCTACACCTTC.

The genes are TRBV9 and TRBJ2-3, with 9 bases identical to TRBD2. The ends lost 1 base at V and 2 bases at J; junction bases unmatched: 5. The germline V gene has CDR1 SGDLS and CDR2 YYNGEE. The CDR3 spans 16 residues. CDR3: CASSVLSGGYTDTQYF. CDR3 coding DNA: TGTGCCAGCAGCGTATTGAGCGGGGGGTACACAGATACGCAGTATTTT.

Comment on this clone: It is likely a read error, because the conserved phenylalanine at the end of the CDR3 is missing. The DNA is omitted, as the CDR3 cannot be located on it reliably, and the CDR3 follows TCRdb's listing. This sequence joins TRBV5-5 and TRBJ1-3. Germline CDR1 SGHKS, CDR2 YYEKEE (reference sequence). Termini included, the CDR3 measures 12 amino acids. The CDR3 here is CASSQGSGPWLA.

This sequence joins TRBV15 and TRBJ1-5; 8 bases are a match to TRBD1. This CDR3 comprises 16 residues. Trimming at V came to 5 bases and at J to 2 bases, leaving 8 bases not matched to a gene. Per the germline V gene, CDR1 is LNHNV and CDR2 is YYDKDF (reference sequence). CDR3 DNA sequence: TGTGCCACCAGCCCAATCGGGACAGGAGGCAATCAGCCCCAGCATTTT. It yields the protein CATSPIGTGGNQPQHF.

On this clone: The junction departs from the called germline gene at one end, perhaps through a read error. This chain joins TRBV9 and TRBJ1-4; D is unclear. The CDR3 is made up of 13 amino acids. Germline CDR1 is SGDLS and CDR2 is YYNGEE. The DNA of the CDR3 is TGTGCCAGCAGCATAGTGGGGAATGGAAAACTGTTTTTT. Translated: CASSIVGNGKLFF.

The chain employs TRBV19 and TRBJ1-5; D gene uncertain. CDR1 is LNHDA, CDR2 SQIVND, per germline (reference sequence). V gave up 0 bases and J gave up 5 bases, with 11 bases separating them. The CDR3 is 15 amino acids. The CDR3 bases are TGTGCCAGTAGTATAGAAGGGTCTCGGGATCAGCCCCAGCATTTT. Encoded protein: CASSIEGSRDQPQHF.

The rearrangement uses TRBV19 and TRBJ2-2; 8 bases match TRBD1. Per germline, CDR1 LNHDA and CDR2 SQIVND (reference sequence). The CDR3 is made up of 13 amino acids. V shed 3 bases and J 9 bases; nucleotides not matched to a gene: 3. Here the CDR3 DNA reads TGTGCCAGTAGTATGGGACAGGCAAGGGAGCTGTTTTTT. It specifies CASSMGQARELFF.